A single sample is the source of the 19 T cell receptor beta chains below, sequenced in a study of T and B cells in COVID-19 patients. Each TRB amplification used about 250-550 ng of genomic DNA from blood. TRB rearrangements were amplified by multiplex PCR with BIOMED2 TRB-A/B primers. Via MiXCR, TCRdb re-called the multiplex PCR reads, giving one row per CDR3 protein. The sample shows 20,000 to 25,000 distinct CDR3 sequences, roughly 29% of them seen only once. Sequencing was carried out using blood. These receptors originate from a human donor who had recovered from COVID-19.

A few counts support this clonotype. V is TRBV20-1 and J is TRBJ2-7, with no clear D. Trimming removed 0 bases from V and 2 bases from J, with 8 bases in between. Germline CDR1 is DFQATT and CDR2 is SNEGSKA (reference sequence). The CDR3 contains 13 residues. The CDR3 DNA is TGCAGTGCTAGAGATTCCCCTGCCTACGAGCAGTACTTC. It encodes CSARDSPAYEQYF.

The rearrangement links TRBV10-3 to TRBJ2-7; D is perhaps TRBD1 or TRBD2 (5 bases each). Germline CDR1 and CDR2: ENHRY and SYGVKD. V lost 3 bases, J lost 1 base, and 16 bases lay in between. The CDR3 totals 16 residues. The CDR3 reads CAISDVRTGLSYEQYF. Written as DNA, the CDR3 is TGTGCCATCAGTGATGTTCGAACGGGGCTATCCTACGAGCAGTACTTC.

The chain combines TRBV19 with TRBJ1-1; 8 nucleotides match TRBD1. Germline-derived CDR1 and CDR2 are LNHDA and SQIVND (reference sequence). After removal of 5 bases from V and 0 bases from J, the junction contained 5 bases not matched to a gene. This CDR3 contains 15 residues. CDR3 sequence: CASSGTGYMNTEAFF. CDR3 nucleotides: TGTGCCAGTAGTGGGACAGGCTACATGAACACTGAAGCTTTCTTT.

The chain couples TRBV5-1 to TRBJ2-3; tentatively, D is TRBD1 (6 bases). The CDR3 contains 16 residues. Trimming cost V 7 bases and J 0 bases, with 18 bases left between them. The germline V gene has CDR1 SGHRS and CDR2 YFSETQ. CDR3 sequence: CASRWGLRGSTDTQYF. The CDR3 nucleotides read TGCGCCAGCCGTTGGGGGCTCAGGGGAAGCACAGATACGCAGTATTTT.

This clonotype was seen more than once but under ten times. The CDR3, as DNA: TGTGCCAGCAGTTTATCGGGAGGGACCGGGAATAATTCACCCCTCCACTTT. This translates into CASSLSGGTGNNSPLHF. The chain combines TRBV27 with TRBJ1-6, with D possibly matching TRBD1 (5 bases). This CDR3 region has 17 residues. CDR1 is MNHEY, CDR2 SMNVEV, per germline (reference sequence). V was cut by 0 bases and J by 5 bases, with 14 bases left in between.

This clonotype showed up many times. J is TRBJ2-1 and V is TRBV18; weak D call: TRBD2 (6 bases). Trimming took off 3 bases at V and 2 bases at J, with 11 bases between the two ends. Per the germline V gene, CDR1 is KGHSH and CDR2 is LQKENI. The CDR3 spans 15 residues. The CDR3 DNA sequence: TGTGCCAGCTCACCTGCCGCGGGGACCTACAATGAGCAGTTCTTC. Amino acid sequence: CASSPAAGTYNEQFF.

Worth noting for this clonotype: A read error is possible here, since a much larger clone lies one base away. V is TRBV30 and J is TRBJ2-2; D is ambiguous. V lost 3 bases and J 3 bases, leaving 14 bases between the germline ends. The CDR3 runs to 15 residues. Germline loops: CDR1 GTSNPN, CDR2 SVGIG (reference sequence). This chain's CDR3 is CAWRVGKRDTGELFF. CDR3 DNA: TGTGCCTGGAGGGTGGGCAAAAGGGACACCGGGGAGCTGTTTTTT.

This rearrangement joins TRBV6-5 to TRBJ1-4; no definite D call. Germline V gene lookup returns CDR1 MNHEY and CDR2 SVGAGI. The length of the CDR3 is 14 residues. Trimming took off 6 bases at V and 0 bases at J, with 8 bases between the two ends. This chain's CDR3 is CASRGPPTNEKLFF. The CDR3 nucleotides are TGTGCCAGCAGAGGGCCTCCAACTAATGAAAAACTGTTTTTT.

This clonotype was seen at least ten times. The gene calls are TRBV29-1 and TRBJ1-3; no definite D call. Germline V lookup: CDR1 SQVTM, CDR2 ANQGSEA. V was trimmed by 0 bases and J by 2 bases, leaving 8 bases between them. The CDR3 runs 14 residues. The CDR3 DNA follows: TGCAGCGTTGAAGAACGGCGAGCTGGAAACACCATATATTTT. It translates to CSVEERRAGNTIYF.

This chain links TRBV6-1 with TRBJ1-2; tentative D call: TRBD1 (5 bases). This CDR3 region has 16 residues. V lost 10 bases, J lost 5 bases, and 26 bases lay in between. CDR1 is MNHNS, CDR2 SASEGT, per germline. DNA of the CDR3: TGTGCCATCACGGAGGGGACGCAATCCGTTACTTATGGCTACACCTTC. It yields the protein CAITEGTQSVTYGYTF.

CDR3 in DNA: TGCGCCAGCAGCTTGGAGGCGGGGCAAGAGACCCAGTACTTC. Encoded protein: CASSLEAGQETQYF. The rearrangement links TRBV5-1 to TRBJ2-5; weak D call: TRBD2 (6 bases). This CDR3 has 14 amino acids. V shed 0 bases and J shed 2 bases, with 8 bases lying between them. From germline, CDR1 is SGHRS and CDR2 YFSETQ.

This clonotype came up once. The V gene is TRBV5-4, the J gene TRBJ1-1; 9 bases fit TRBD1. V lost 0 bases to trimming and J lost 12 bases; unmatched junction nucleotides: 3. Germline values: CDR1 SGHNT, CDR2 YYREEE (reference sequence). CDR3 length equals 12 residues. The CDR3: CASSLGQGGTFF. The DNA of the CDR3 is TGTGCCAGCAGCTTGGGACAGGGGGGAACTTTCTTT.

This clonotype was found once. The gene calls are TRBV12-3 or TRBV12-4 and TRBJ1-6; maybe TRBD1 (6 bases). This CDR3 has 14 amino acids. Trimming pared 6 bases from V and 6 bases from J, leaving 12 bases between. CDR3 amino acids: CASRVTGGNSPLHF. CDR3 DNA sequence: TGTGCCAGCAGGGTGACAGGCGGTAATTCACCCCTCCACTTT.

In the case of this clonotype: A clone one base away is much larger, so this may be a read error. This chain joins TRBV5-4 and TRBJ2-3, with 7 bases aligning to TRBD1. The CDR3 is made up of 15 amino acids. Germline values: CDR1 SGHNT, CDR2 YYREEE (reference sequence). The CDR3 loop is CTSSLRTGGTDTQYF. As DNA, the CDR3 is TGTACCAGCAGCTTGAGGACAGGAGGCACAGATACGCAGTATTTT.

In this sample, this clonotype turned up many times. This chain joins TRBV30 and TRBJ2-5; D remains unclear. V was shortened by 0 bases and J by 4 bases, with 9 bases between the two germline ends. The V gene's germline CDR1 is GTSNPN and CDR2 SVGIG (reference sequence). This CDR3 is 13 amino acids long. The CDR3 region is CAWSVGGVETQYF. The DNA of the CDR3 is TGTGCCTGGAGTGTAGGTGGGGTAGAGACCCAGTACTTC.

This clonotype occurred many times. The DNA of the CDR3 is TGTGCCAGCAGTTTATGGGGGACACCAGCGAACACCGGGGAGCTGTTTTTT. It translates to CASSLWGTPANTGELFF. The J gene is TRBJ2-2, the V gene TRBV27, with D tentatively TRBD1 (6 bases). The CDR3 runs 17 residues. V was cut by 1 base and J by 0 bases, with 12 bases left in between. Germline CDR1 and CDR2: MNHEY and SMNVEV (reference sequence).

This rearrangement joins TRBV28 to TRBJ1-4; D is ambiguous. Germline V gene data show CDR1 as MDHEN and CDR2 as SYDVKM. The CDR3 extends over 12 amino acids. V was clipped by 7 bases and J by 5 bases, with 8 bases between them. The CDR3 region is CASTSGNEKLFF. In DNA, the CDR3 is TGTGCCAGCACTTCGGGGAATGAAAAACTGTTTTTT. The full variable domain, rest sourced from reference TRBV28 and TRBJ1-4, is DVKVTQSSRYLVKRTGEKVFLECVQDMDHENMFWYRQDPGLGLRLIYFSYDVKMKEKGDIPEGYSVSREKKERFSLILESASTNQTSMYLCASTSGNEKLFFGSGTQLSVL.

The rearrangement links TRBV5-1 to TRBJ1-4, with 7 bases aligning to TRBD1. CDR1 and CDR2 (germline): SGHRS, YFSETQ. Losses at the gene ends were 0 bases for V and 3 bases for J; bases not matched to a gene: 2. The CDR3 is 15 residues long. The CDR3 DNA follows: TGCGCCAGCAGCTTGGACGGGACAGCTAATGAAAAACTGTTTTTT. It yields the protein CASSLDGTANEKLFF.

The rearrangement links TRBV6-1 to TRBJ2-7; 7 nucleotides agree with TRBD1. This CDR3 has 14 residues. Germline CDR1 MNHNS, CDR2 SASEGT. Trimming cost V 1 base and J 2 bases; bases outside gene matches: 2. The CDR3 sequence: CASSEGQGAYEQYF. CDR3 DNA: TGTGCCAGCAGTGAAGGGCAGGGGGCCTACGAGCAGTACTTC.